This is a list of T cell receptor beta chains from one sample in a study of shared clonotypes between healthy human individuals. This table comes from immunoSEQ multiplex PCR, and its TCRdb copy is limited to in-frame clones, with some not included. The sample holds just over 2,000,000 clones, about 95% seen once. The sample taken for sequencing was naive CD8+ T cells sorted from blood. The receptors were sampled from a man aged 18 to 29 in good health. Each CDR3 is given with its conserved first and last residue. The D gene is left open where the match is weak. Clone sizes are given selectively: once, few, many, or a class where the clone is expanded.

J: TRBJ2-1
D: TRBD2
V: TRBV11-2
size: once
CDR3: CASSLGLLQYNEQFF
DNA: TGTGCCAGCAGCTTGGGACTATTACAATACAATGAGCAGTTCTTC

J: TRBJ1-6
D: NA
V: TRBV5-1
size: NA
CDR3: CASSLNAGSVGDNSPLHF
DNA: TGCGCCAGCAGCTTAAATGCAGGGTCGGTCGGGGATAATTCACCCCTCCACTTT

J: TRBJ2-7
D: TRBD2
V: TRBV5-1
size: NA
CDR3: CASSRASGPTYEQYF
DNA: TGCGCCAGCAGCCGGGCTAGCGGGCCAACCTACGAGCAGTACTTC

J: TRBJ1-3
D: NA
V: TRBV28
size: NA
CDR3: CASTWDLGNTIYF
DNA: TGTGCCAGCACCTGGGACTTAGGAAACACCATATATTTT

J: TRBJ2-7
D: TRBD2
V: TRBV11-2
size: once
CDR3: CASSLEAGGFYEQYF
DNA: TGTGCCAGCAGCTTAGAAGCGGGGGGCTTCTACGAGCAGTACTTC

J: TRBJ2-7
D: NA
V: TRBV7-8
size: once
CDR3: CASSPGQSSYEQYF
DNA: TGTGCCAGCAGCCCAGGGCAGAGCTCCTACGAGCAGTACTTC

J: TRBJ2-7
D: NA
V: TRBV19
size: NA
CDR3: CASSIHARLYWEQYF
DNA: TGTGCCAGTAGTATCCATGCCAGACTGTACTGGGAGCAGTACTTC

J: TRBJ2-7
D: NA
V: TRBV5-8
size: NA
CDR3: CASSHRQDYEQYF
DNA: TGTGCCAGCAGCCATAGACAGGACTACGAGCAGTACTTC

J: TRBJ2-3
D: TRBD2
V: TRBV7-8
size: NA
CDR3: CASRPVVAGALSDSTQYF
DNA: TGTGCCAGCAGACCAGTAGTAGCGGGGGCCCTGAGTGATTCTACGCAGTATTTT

J: TRBJ1-6
D: NA
V: TRBV6-5
size: NA
CDR3: CASSPTGYNSPLHF
DNA: TGTGCCAGCAGTCCAACAGGGTATAATTCACCCCTCCACTTT

J: TRBJ2-2
D: NA
V: TRBV4-1
size: NA
CDR3: CASSQEGGTMNTGELFF
DNA: TGCGCCAGCAGCCAAGAAGGGGGGACCATGAACACCGGGGAGCTGTTTTTT

J: TRBJ2-7
D: NA
V: TRBV13
size: NA
CDR3: CASSPTGGRSEQYF
DNA: TGTGCCAGCAGCCCGACCGGGGGTCGGAGTGAGCAGTACTTC

J: TRBJ1-1
D: NA
V: TRBV30
size: NA
CDR3: CAWSFGLGAFF
DNA: TGTGCCTGGAGCTTTGGGTTGGGAGCTTTCTTT

J: TRBJ2-7
D: NA
V: TRBV5-1
size: once
CDR3: CASSLQESYEQYF
DNA: TGCGCCAGCAGCTTGCAAGAATCCTACGAGCAGTACTTC

J: TRBJ2-1
D: NA
V: TRBV9
size: NA
CDR3: CASSVDGPNEQFF
DNA: TGTGCCAGCAGCGTAGACGGCCCCAATGAGCAGTTCTTC

J: TRBJ2-3
D: NA
V: TRBV30
size: NA
CDR3: CAQCGDTQYF
DNA: TGTGCCCAATGCGGGGATACGCAGTATTTT

J: TRBJ1-1
D: NA
V: TRBV18
size: NA
CDR3: CASSPPQGMGDTEAFF
DNA: TGTGCCAGCTCACCACCTCAGGGGATGGGGGACACTGAAGCTTTCTTT

J: TRBJ1-4
D: NA
V: TRBV11-3
size: NA
CDR3: CASSKGHGEKLFF
DNA: TGTGCCAGCAGCAAGGGACATGGGGAAAAACTGTTTTTT

J: TRBJ1-1
D: NA
V: TRBV5-5
size: NA
CDR3: CASAGVMPEAFF
DNA: TGTGCCAGCGCGGGGGTTATGCCTGAAGCTTTCTTT

J: TRBJ2-7
D: TRBD2
V: TRBV30
size: NA
CDR3: CAWGLAGESYEQYF
DNA: TGTGCCTGGGGACTAGCGGGCGAGAGCTACGAGCAGTACTTC

J: TRBJ2-5
D: TRBD2
V: TRBV4-1
size: NA
CDR3: CASSSSAVAGILQETQYF
DNA: TGCGCCAGCAGCTCATCGGCGGTAGCGGGGATCCTTCAAGAGACCCAGTACTTC

J: TRBJ2-7
D: TRBD2
V: TRBV4-2
size: NA
CDR3: CASSQVEGASGTYEQYF
DNA: TGTGCCAGCAGCCAAGTTGAAGGGGCTAGCGGGACCTACGAGCAGTACTTC

J: TRBJ1-2
D: NA
V: TRBV27
size: NA
CDR3: CASAGQGPYGYTF
DNA: TGTGCCAGCGCGGGGCAGGGCCCCTATGGCTACACCTTC

J: TRBJ2-7
D: NA
V: TRBV11-2
size: NA
CDR3: CASSLVGGPAYEQYF
DNA: TGTGCCAGCAGCTTAGTCGGGGGGCCCGCCTACGAGCAGTACTTC

J: TRBJ2-7
D: TRBD2
V: TRBV5-4
size: NA
CDR3: CASSLGLAVSSYEQYF
DNA: TGTGCCAGCAGCTTGGGACTAGCGGTTAGCTCCTACGAGCAGTACTTC

J: TRBJ1-2
D: NA
V: TRBV4-1
size: NA
CDR3: CASSQDPEAYGYTF
DNA: TGCGCCAGCAGCCAAGACCCTGAGGCGTATGGCTACACCTTC

J: TRBJ2-5
D: TRBD1
V: TRBV9
size: NA
CDR3: CASSKWDSKETQYF
DNA: TGTGCCAGCAGCAAATGGGACAGTAAAGAGACCCAGTACTTC

J: TRBJ2-7
D: NA
V: TRBV2
size: NA
CDR3: CASSPQRFYEQYF
DNA: TGTGCCAGCTCGCCCCAGCGGTTTTACGAGCAGTACTTC

J: TRBJ2-2
D: NA
V: TRBV9
size: NA
CDR3: CASSVEFLTPNTGELFF
DNA: TGTGCCAGCAGCGTAGAATTTTTAACACCGAACACCGGGGAGCTGTTTTTT

J: TRBJ2-1
D: TRBD2
V: TRBV29-1
size: NA
CDR3: CSVEDLVASGSNEQFF
DNA: TGCAGCGTTGAAGATCTTGTCGCTAGCGGGAGCAATGAGCAGTTCTTC

J: TRBJ2-3
D: NA
V: TRBV27
size: NA
CDR3: CASSLTPGGDTQYF
DNA: TGTGCCAGCAGTTTAACCCCCGGGGGAGATACGCAGTATTTT

J: TRBJ2-3
D: NA
V: TRBV5-6
size: NA
CDR3: CASSGSIISTDTQYF
DNA: TGTGCCAGCAGCGGGTCGATAATTAGCACAGATACGCAGTATTTT

J: TRBJ1-1
D: TRBD1
V: TRBV7-8
size: NA
CDR3: CASSTERQGLPEAFF
DNA: TGTGCCAGCAGCACTGAAAGACAGGGGCTTCCTGAAGCTTTCTTT

J: TRBJ1-6
D: NA
V: TRBV19
size: NA
CDR3: CASSISGTAGLSPLHF
DNA: TGTGCCAGTAGTATTTCAGGGACCGCAGGTTTGTCACCCCTCCACTTT

J: TRBJ2-7
D: NA
V: TRBV5-6
size: NA
CDR3: CASSLSGVRSYEQYF
DNA: TGTGCCAGCAGCTTATCCGGGGTACGCTCCTACGAGCAGTACTTC

J: TRBJ1-3
D: TRBD1
V: TRBV9
size: NA
CDR3: CASSGGQGPGNTIYF
DNA: TGTGCCAGCAGCGGTGGACAGGGACCTGGAAACACCATATATTTT

J: TRBJ1-4
D: TRBD1
V: TRBV5-1
size: NA
CDR3: CASSVGQGLHEKLFF
DNA: TGCGCCAGCAGCGTTGGACAGGGGCTGCATGAAAAACTGTTTTTT

J: TRBJ2-7
D: NA
V: TRBV6-5
size: NA
CDR3: CASSYGGSYEQYF
DNA: TGTGCCAGCAGTTACGGAGGCTCCTACGAGCAGTACTTC

J: TRBJ1-4
D: TRBD1
V: TRBV30
size: NA
CDR3: CAWRVTGGFEKLFF
DNA: TGTGCCTGGAGGGTGACAGGGGGCTTTGAAAAACTGTTTTTT

J: TRBJ2-2
D: TRBD2
V: TRBV7-9
size: NA
CDR3: CASSPSGTSTGELFF
DNA: TGTGCCAGCAGCCCCTCCGGGACTAGCACCGGGGAGCTGTTTTTT

J: TRBJ2-3
D: NA
V: TRBV6-5
size: NA
CDR3: CASRGLPDTQYF
DNA: TGTGCCAGCAGAGGACTCCCCGATACGCAGTATTTT

J: TRBJ2-7
D: TRBD1
V: TRBV27
size: NA
CDR3: CASRSAGTATEQYF
DNA: TGTGCCAGCAGATCCGCCGGGACAGCGACCGAGCAGTACTTC

J: TRBJ1-3
D: NA
V: TRBV5-1
size: NA
CDR3: CASSPPRTRGSGNTIYF
DNA: TGCGCCAGCAGCCCACCTCGCACGAGGGGGTCTGGAAACACCATATATTTT

J: TRBJ1-1
D: NA
V: TRBV18
size: few
CDR3: CASSPPRLNTEAFF
DNA: TGTGCCAGCTCACCCCCACGCTTGAACACTGAAGCTTTCTTT

J: TRBJ1-5
D: NA
V: TRBV28
size: once
CDR3: CASSLGTTLDQPQHF
DNA: TGTGCCAGCAGTTTAGGTACAACTTTAGATCAGCCCCAGCATTTT

J: TRBJ1-2
D: NA
V: TRBV9
size: NA
CDR3: CASSVGAGANNGYTF
DNA: TGTGCCAGCAGCGTAGGGGCAGGGGCGAATAATGGCTACACCTTC

J: TRBJ1-2
D: NA
V: TRBV7-9
size: NA
CDR3: CASSPVSSSNYGYTF
DNA: TGTGCCAGCAGCCCTGTAAGTTCGTCTAACTATGGCTACACCTTC

J: TRBJ2-1
D: TRBD2
V: TRBV5-6
size: NA
CDR3: CASSLEGLAGGESYNEQFF
DNA: TGTGCCAGCAGCCTAGAGGGACTAGCGGGAGGAGAGTCCTACAATGAGCAGTTCTTC

J: TRBJ2-7
D: NA
V: TRBV9
size: NA
CDR3: CASSVGGSSYEQYF
DNA: TGTGCCAGCAGCGTTGGGGGAAGTTCCTACGAGCAGTACTTC

J: TRBJ2-7
D: TRBD2
V: TRBV4-3
size: NA
CDR3: CASSQGTSSYEQYF
DNA: TGCGCCAGCAGCCAAGGGACTAGCTCGTACGAGCAGTACTTC

J: TRBJ1-2
D: NA
V: TRBV13
size: few
CDR3: CASSLRGSGHGTGGYTF
DNA: TGTGCCAGCAGCTTGAGGGGGTCGGGGCACGGCACCGGTGGCTACACCTTC